This T cell receptor (beta chain) was sequenced in a study of T-cell memory formation after mild COVID-19. Each CDR3 protein gets one entry after TCRdb re-called the 5' RACE reads with MiXCR. The table lists about 130,000 distinct CDR3 sequences, roughly 6% of them singletons. Broader study findings: Most CD4+ clones that shrank were in CM and EM, while CD8+ ones turned up in EMRA.

The germline V and J ends were trimmed by 7 bases and 3 bases, with 24 bases remaining between them. The CDR3 totals 17 residues. CDR1 and CDR2 from the germline V gene are KGHDR and SFDVKD. As regards this clonotype: The antigen is not known.

The source of this sequence is an adult woman who had mild COVID-19 (a few samples of this study predate the infection). Cell type and time point are not known. The source material was PBMCs or a T cell subset sorted from them (not recorded which). The chain joins TRBV24-1 to TRBJ2-7, with a weak D call TRBD2 (7 bases). CDR3 nucleotide sequence: TGTGCCACCAGCCCTTCCCCGCGGGGGCGAAAACTCTACGAGCAGTACTTC. This translates into CATSPSPRGRKLYEQYF.